The source of this T cell receptor beta chain is a study of T cells in Graves' hyperthyroidism and ophthalmopathy. Study outcomes and limitations: The authors' 13 V-J model separated ophthalmopathy from stable hyperthyroidism.

Orbital computed tomography and thyroid ultrasound, together with serum TRAb and thyroxine and clinical symptoms, were used for diagnoses. The CDR3 regions of TCR beta were amplified from RNA transcripts. An initial round of RT-PCR targeting the TCR CDR3 relied on the HTBI primer set. TCRdb passed the multiplex PCR reads through MiXCR, listing each CDR3 protein once. Seen here are some 320,000 distinct CDR3 sequences, about an eighth observed once, and the top ten hold 34%. In its sample, this clonotype was seen a few times. Its antigen is still unknown. Deletions cut 2 bases from V and 9 bases from J, with 12 bases between. CDR1 SGDLS and CDR2 YYNGEE come from the germline V gene. CDR3 length: 13 residues.

The J gene is TRBJ2-4, the V gene TRBV9; D is perhaps TRBD1 (6 bases). The source material was blood. The source of this sequence is a woman between 40 and 50 years old with Graves' ophthalmopathy. In DNA, the CDR3 is TGTGCCAGCAGCGTCACAGGGAGCGGCATTCAGTACTTC. Encoded protein: CASSVTGSGIQYF.